These 23 T cell receptor beta chains came from one sample sequenced in a study of blood T cell repertoires in COVID-19. TCRdb keeps only in-frame clones here, not all; method: immunoSEQ multiplex PCR. The sample has some 210,000 clones, about 76% seen once. Sequenced input: PBMCs or T cells enriched from blood (not recorded which). These receptors came from a woman aged 45-59 years with acute COVID-19.

The rearrangement joins TRBV7-2 to TRBJ1-1, with TRBD1 matching 9 bases. This CDR3 comprises 15 residues. The junction had 4 bases not matched to a gene; V was cut back by 5 bases and J by 0 bases. Looked up from germline, CDR1 is SGHTA and CDR2 is FQGNSA. CDR3 nucleotide sequence: TGTGCCAGCAGCATAACAGGGGGCATGAACACTGAAGCTTTCTTT. Amino acids: CASSITGGMNTEAFF.

This clone was seen a handful of times. The chain carries TRBV7-8 and TRBJ2-1; the D gene is possibly TRBD2 (6 bases). V dropped 4 bases and J dropped 1 base, with 17 bases sitting between them. Germline values: CDR1 SGHVS, CDR2 FQNEAQ. This CDR3 is built from 17 residues. CDR3 sequence reads: CASSSARGRDSYNEQFF. The DNA of the CDR3 is TGTGCCAGCAGCTCAGCGCGGGGCAGGGATTCCTACAATGAGCAGTTCTTC.

The gene calls are TRBV5-8 and TRBJ1-5; 8 bases agree with TRBD1. Losses at the gene ends were 4 bases for V and 2 bases for J; bases not matched to a gene: 5. CDR1 is SGHTS and CDR2 is YDEGEE in the germline V gene. The CDR3 runs 15 residues. This CDR3 reads CASSPTGQGNQPQHF. The CDR3, as DNA: TGTGCCAGCAGCCCGACGGGACAGGGCAATCAGCCCCAGCATTTT.

This sequence joins TRBV19 and TRBJ1-4; D remains ambiguous. V lost 4 bases, J lost 6 bases, and 9 bases lay in between. This CDR3 is 13 amino acids long. The germline V gene encodes CDR1 LNHDA and CDR2 SQIVND (reference sequence). The CDR3 spells CASSNQAYEKLFF. CDR3 coding DNA: TGTGCCAGTAGTAATCAGGCCTATGAAAAACTGTTTTTT.

This CDR3 reads CASIKGTSGGAYNEQFF. The DNA for the CDR3 is TGTGCCAGCATCAAAGGGACTAGCGGGGGGGCATACAATGAGCAGTTCTTC. V usage is TRBV7-2 and J usage is TRBJ2-1; 16 nucleotides match TRBD2. The CDR3 covers 17 residues. CDR1 is SGHTA, CDR2 FQGNSA, per germline. Losses at the gene ends were 7 bases for V and 4 bases for J; bases not matched to a gene: 7.

This chain connects TRBV6-5 to TRBJ2-7; 10 bases agree with TRBD1. Trimming at V came to 5 bases and at J to 5 bases, leaving 6 bases not matched to a gene. The CDR3 is 14 residues long. Germline V gives CDR1 MNHEY, CDR2 SVGAGI. The CDR3 sequence: CASSRGTGVDEQYF. The CDR3 bases are TGTGCCAGCAGTCGCGGGACAGGGGTGGACGAGCAGTACTTC.

This chain joins TRBV5-8 and TRBJ2-1; 8 bases are a match to TRBD1. The germline V gene encodes CDR1 SGHTS and CDR2 YDEGEE. J was trimmed by 4 bases and V by 6 bases; bases with no gene match: 18. The CDR3 contains 18 residues. The CDR3 is CASKPETGEIGAYNEQFF. CDR3 sequence (DNA): TGTGCCAGCAAGCCTGAGACAGGGGAGATAGGGGCGTACAATGAGCAGTTCTTC.

This clone was found a few times. The CDR3: CASSAYPGQEQYF. DNA of the CDR3: TGTGCCAGCAGCGCCTACCCAGGGCAAGAGCAGTACTTC. The chain couples TRBV7-9 to TRBJ2-7; maybe TRBD1 (5 bases). The CDR3 extends over 13 amino acids. Germline assignment: CDR1 SEHNR and CDR2 FQNEAQ (reference sequence). V lost 5 bases, J lost 7 bases, and 15 bases lay in between.

J is TRBJ2-5 and V is TRBV19; TRBD1 is a possible D gene (5 bases). CDR1 is LNHDA and CDR2 is SQIVND in the germline V gene (reference sequence). CDR3 size: 17 residues. Trimming took 2 bases from V and 0 from J, leaving 16 bases between them. CDR3 region: CASSIKDRIRNQETQYF. DNA of the CDR3: TGTGCCAGTAGTATAAAAGACAGAATAAGAAACCAAGAGACCCAGTACTTC.

This CDR3 is CASSSGLAGKVGYNEQFF. The CDR3 region has the DNA TGTGCCAGCAGTTCGGGACTAGCGGGGAAAGTCGGGTACAATGAGCAGTTCTTC. The chain recombines TRBV11-2 with TRBJ2-1; 13 nucleotides line up with TRBD2. The CDR3 covers 18 residues. With V trimmed by 6 bases and J by 4 bases, 12 bases remained unmatched. Germline CDR1 is SGHAT and CDR2 is FQNNGV.

The chain couples TRBV25-1 to TRBJ1-1, with TRBD1 matching over 8 bases. The V gene end was trimmed by 4 bases and the J gene end by 1 base; junction bases not matched to a gene: 2. Germline-derived CDR1 and CDR2 are MGHDK and SYGVNS. This CDR3 region has 14 residues. CDR3 coding DNA: TGTGCCAGCAGTGTAACAGGGGGGAACACTGAAGCTTTCTTT. Translation: CASSVTGGNTEAFF.

This chain uses TRBV27 with TRBJ2-2; D is perhaps TRBD1 (6 bases). The germline V gene encodes CDR1 MNHEY and CDR2 SMNVEV (reference sequence). Trimming stripped 4 bases from V and 5 bases from J, with 8 bases between. The CDR3 extends over 13 amino acids. CDR3 DNA: TGTGCCAGCAGTTACAGGGTGACCGGGGAGCTGTTTTTT. Translating gives CASSYRVTGELFF.

This clone showed up just a few times. The chain is built from TRBV19 and TRBJ1-2; D is ambiguous. Per germline, CDR1 LNHDA and CDR2 SQIVND (reference sequence). This CDR3 comprises 14 residues. V shed 9 bases and J shed 0 bases, with 14 bases lying between them. The CDR3 sequence: CASSPPTANYGYTF. CDR3 nucleotides: TGTGCCAGCTCTCCCCCCACAGCTAACTATGGCTACACCTTC.

This clone showed up just a few times. This chain uses TRBV10-3 with TRBJ2-3, with 8 positions matching TRBD2. CDR1 ENHRY and CDR2 SYGVKD come from the germline V gene. Trimming cost V 0 bases and J 4 bases; bases outside gene matches: 3. The CDR3 has 15 residues. This chain's CDR3 is CAISESSGSSDTQYF. CDR3 DNA: TGTGCCATCAGTGAGTCGAGCGGGAGTTCAGATACGCAGTATTTT.

The rearrangement links TRBV6-6 to TRBJ1-2; TRBD1 matches 8 bases. V lost 6 bases to trimming and J lost 7 bases; unmatched junction nucleotides: 10. The V gene's germline CDR1 is MNHNY and CDR2 SVGAGI (reference sequence). The CDR3 is 14 amino acids. The CDR3 reads CASRNNRGEGGYTF. The DNA of the CDR3 is TGTGCCAGCAGAAACAACAGGGGGGAGGGTGGCTACACCTTC.

V gene TRBV5-1 combines with J gene TRBJ2-5, with 13 bases lining up with TRBD2. The J segment lost 2 bases and the V segment lost 3 bases, leaving 13 bases of the junction unmatched. CDR1 and CDR2 from the germline V gene are SGHRS and YFSETQ. The CDR3 consists of 19 residues. The CDR3 here is CASSSLPLAGGLPQETQYF. DNA for the CDR3: TGCGCCAGCAGCTCCCTTCCACTAGCGGGGGGGCTACCGCAAGAGACCCAGTACTTC.

The CDR3 DNA sequence: TGTGCCAGCAGTGAAGCGGGGACAGGCGGAAACATTCAGTACTTC. Its translation is CASSEAGTGGNIQYF. The rearrangement links TRBV6-1 to TRBJ2-4, with 8 bases lining up with TRBD1. CDR3 length equals 15 residues. CDR1 is MNHNS and CDR2 is SASEGT in the germline V gene. The ends lost 0 bases at V and 6 bases at J; junction bases unmatched: 4.

This clone showed up just a few times. The V call is TRBV5-1, the J call TRBJ1-1; D uncertain. This CDR3 comprises 14 residues. The V end was cut by 1 base, the J end by 4 bases, with 11 bases between. Germline CDR1 and CDR2: SGHRS and YFSETQ. For the CDR3, the DNA is TGCGCCAGCAGCTTGCGGGAGGTGGGCACTGAAGCTTTCTTT. Residues: CASSLREVGTEAFF.

The rearrangement links TRBV6-5 to TRBJ2-4; weak D call: TRBD1 (5 bases). Germline CDR1 is MNHEY and CDR2 is SVGAGI. V lost 2 bases to trimming and J lost 7 bases, with 15 bases between them. The CDR3 length is 15 residues. CDR3 DNA: TGTGCCAGCAGTTACGGTTGGGGCGAAGGGAACATTCAGTACTTC. This sequence encodes CASSYGWGEGNIQYF.

This rearrangement joins TRBV18 to TRBJ2-2; D gene ambiguous. The V end was cut by 3 bases, the J end by 8 bases, with 7 bases between. Germline lookup yields CDR1 KGHSH and CDR2 LQKENI. CDR3 size: 12 residues. In DNA form, the CDR3 reads TGTGCCAGCTCACCGGCGGATGGGGAGCTGTTTTTT. Its protein product is CASSPADGELFF.

The genes are TRBV3-1 (or the pseudogene TRBV3-2) and TRBJ1-5; 10 nucleotides line up with TRBD1. V lost 0 bases and J lost 0; bases outside the gene matches: 8. Germline CDR1 reads LGHDT; CDR2 reads YNNKEL (reference sequence). The length of the CDR3 is 19 residues. CDR3 coding DNA: TGTGCCAGCAGCCAAGATTGGGGGACAGGGGAAGGTAGCAATCAGCCCCAGCATTTT. It encodes CASSQDWGTGEGSNQPQHF.

The chain joins TRBV6-5 to TRBJ1-2; D is undetermined. This CDR3 has 14 amino acids. Trimming left V 2 bases short and J 4 bases short, with 11 bases between. Germline V gives CDR1 MNHEY, CDR2 SVGAGI. CDR3: CASSYATGSYGYTF. As DNA, the CDR3 is TGTGCCAGCAGTTACGCGACTGGATCCTATGGCTACACCTTC.

Points on this clone: Other DNA sequences in the sample encode the same CDR3. CDR3 sequence: CASSIGRGYEQYF. The DNA of the CDR3 is TGTGCCAGTAGTATAGGACGGGGCTACGAGCAGTACTTC. The chain couples TRBV19 to TRBJ2-7, with D possibly being TRBD2 (5 bases). The CDR3 loop spans 13 amino acids. V lost 1 base, J lost 3 bases, and 7 bases lay in between. Germline V gene sequence: CDR1 LNHDA, CDR2 SQIVND (reference sequence).